A single sample gave rise to the 25 T cell receptor beta chains below, sequenced in a study of blood T cell repertoires in COVID-19. The assay was immunoSEQ multiplex PCR, and TCRdb's table has in-frame clones only and misses some. The sample carries roughly 190,000 clones, around 80% recorded once. The material sequenced was peripheral blood. Receptors were obtained from a man aged 25-45 years with active or convalescent COVID-19.

The J gene is TRBJ1-2, the V gene TRBV11-2; TRBD1 is a possible D gene (6 bases). Trimming left V 2 bases short and J 2 bases short, with 12 bases between. The CDR3 is 15 residues long. Germline loops: CDR1 SGHAT, CDR2 FQNNGV. The CDR3 nucleotides read TGTGCCAGCAGCTTAAAGGGGGAAGGCAACTATGGCTACACCTTC. It is translated as CASSLKGEGNYGYTF.

This clone was detected only a few times. J is TRBJ1-6 and V is TRBV5-4, with a weak D call TRBD1 (5 bases). The V and J ends lost 3 bases and 10 bases respectively, with 17 bases between them. The germline V gene encodes CDR1 SGHNT and CDR2 YYREEE (reference sequence). The CDR3 runs 15 residues. This CDR3 reads CASSSDTRSVSPLHF. The CDR3 nucleotides read TGTGCCAGCAGCTCGGACACGAGGAGCGTGTCACCCCTCCACTTT.

The gene calls are TRBV24-1 and TRBJ2-1; the match to TRBD1 covers 11 bases. This CDR3 spans 16 amino acids. Unmatched junction bases numbered 4, after V lost 3 bases and J lost 4 bases. The V gene's germline CDR1 is KGHDR and CDR2 SFDVKD. The CDR3 DNA follows: TGTGCCACCAGTGATCTAGGGGACAGGGGGTACAATGAGCAGTTCTTC. It specifies CATSDLGDRGYNEQFF.

This clone appeared a single time. V gene TRBV5-1 combines with J gene TRBJ1-4; the match to TRBD1 covers 7 bases. Trimming took 1 base from V and 8 from J; bases not matched to a gene: 8. Per germline, CDR1 SGHRS and CDR2 YFSETQ. The CDR3 totals 15 residues. In nucleotides, the CDR3 is TGCGCCAGCAGCTTGACTAATGTACAGGGGGAAAAACTGTTTTTT. Protein product: CASSLTNVQGEKLFF.

Concerning this clone itself: A junction boundary mismatches the germline segment, possibly from a read error. This chain joins TRBV7-9 and TRBJ1-1; 8 nucleotides align to TRBD1. Germline CDR1 SEHNR, CDR2 FQNEAQ (reference sequence). This CDR3 is built from 15 residues. CDR3 coding DNA: TGTGCCAGCAGATTAGACAGGGGCATGAACACTGAAGCTTTCTTT. This translates into CASRLDRGMNTEAFF.

The V gene is TRBV6-4, the J gene TRBJ2-2; D is possibly TRBD2 (6 bases). V was shortened by 2 bases and J by 1 base, with 11 bases between the two germline ends. This CDR3 has 16 residues. Germline CDR1 is MRHNA and CDR2 is SNTAGT. CDR3 residues: CASSDGVGGNTGELFF. Written as DNA, the CDR3 is TGTGCCAGCAGTGACGGCGTCGGGGGGAACACCGGGGAGCTGTTTTTT.

This rearrangement joins TRBV18 to TRBJ1-4; D gene unclear. Germline V gives CDR1 KGHSH, CDR2 LQKENI. The length of the CDR3 is 16 residues. The V gene lost 0 bases and the J gene lost 8 bases, with 16 bases spanning the gap. The CDR3 here is CASSPPDYPREEKLFF. The CDR3 DNA is TGTGCCAGCTCACCACCGGACTACCCCCGGGAGGAAAAACTGTTTTTT.

The chain joins TRBV2 to TRBJ1-1, with D possibly being TRBD1 (5 bases). The V end was cut by 3 bases, the J end by 10 bases, with 12 bases between. The germline V gene encodes CDR1 SNHLY and CDR2 FYNNEI. CDR3 length: 12 residues. For the CDR3, the DNA is TGTGCCAGCAGTGATGGGGCAGGGCGAGCTTTCTTT. Amino acid sequence: CASSDGAGRAFF.

The CDR3 DNA reads TGCAGCGTTGAGTCTAGCGGGAGGAATGAGCAGTTCTTC. Encoded protein: CSVESSGRNEQFF. J is TRBJ2-1 and V is TRBV29-1; 11 bases map to TRBD2. Germline assignment: CDR1 SQVTM and CDR2 ANQGSEA. The CDR3 length is 13 residues. Trimming removed 3 bases from V and 7 bases from J; junction bases left unmatched: 2.

V gene TRBV5-8 combines with J gene TRBJ1-1; unclear D gene. CDR1 SGHTS and CDR2 YDEGEE come from the germline V gene. The V gene lost 6 bases and the J gene lost 1 base, with 13 bases spanning the gap. This CDR3 contains 14 residues. CDR3 loop: CASTLGSGNTEAFF. Written as DNA, the CDR3 is TGTGCCAGCACCCTGGGTTCGGGGAACACTGAAGCTTTCTTT. The full variable domain, completed using reference TRBV5-8 and TRBJ1-1, is EAGVTQSPTHLIKTRGQQATLRCSPISGHTSVYWYQQALGLGLQFLLWYDEGEERNRGNFPPRFSGRQFPNYSSELNVNALELEDSALYLCASTLGSGNTEAFFGQGTRLTVV.

The rearrangement links TRBV7-8 to TRBJ2-1; D gene ambiguous. CDR1 and CDR2 (germline): SGHVS, FQNEAQ. The V end was cut by 1 base, the J end by 5 bases, with 24 bases between. The CDR3 sequence is 19 residues long. CDR3: CASSLVPVTAAERDNEQFF. The CDR3 DNA follows: TGTGCCAGCAGCTTAGTGCCTGTGACGGCGGCTGAGCGCGACAATGAGCAGTTCTTC.

CDR3 DNA sequence: TGTGCCAGCAGCCACCGCCAACCCCGGGGGGGGAATGAGCAGTTCTTC. Translation gives CASSHRQPRGGNEQFF. This rearrangement joins TRBV2 to TRBJ2-1; 8 nucleotides match TRBD2. V lost 6 bases to trimming and J lost 7 bases; unmatched junction nucleotides: 14. Germline V gene sequence: CDR1 SNHLY, CDR2 FYNNEI. The CDR3 is 16 amino acids.

The chain joins TRBV29-1 to TRBJ1-3; D remains unclear. Germline-derived CDR1 and CDR2 are SQVTM and ANQGSEA. V lost 7 bases and J lost 0, with 10 bases in between. The CDR3 covers 13 residues. The CDR3 DNA follows: TGCAGCGGCACGGGGAGCTCTGGAAACACCATATATTTT. This sequence encodes CSGTGSSGNTIYF. The full variable domain, in which reference TRBV29-1 and TRBJ1-3 provide the parts outside the CDR3, is SAVISQKPSRDICQRGTSLTIQCQVDSQVTMMFWYRQQPGQSLTLIATANQGSEATYESGFVIDKFPISRPNLTFSTLTVSNMSPEDSSIYLCSGTGSSGNTIYFGEGSWLTVV.

This chain joins TRBV18 and TRBJ2-3; possibly TRBD2 for D (6 bases). The CDR3 is 13 amino acids. Looked up from germline, CDR1 is KGHSH and CDR2 is LQKENI. Trimming removed 6 bases from V and 0 bases from J, with 7 bases in between. The CDR3 sequence is CASSGTSTDTQYF. The DNA of the CDR3 is TGTGCCAGCTCCGGGACTAGCACAGATACGCAGTATTTT.

This clone was seen only a few times. The chain couples TRBV5-4 to TRBJ2-5; 13 bases align to TRBD2. The CDR3 is made up of 17 amino acids. Germline V lookup: CDR1 SGHNT, CDR2 YYREEE (reference sequence). The trim removed 5 bases at V and 6 bases at J, leaving 13 bases unmatched. The DNA of the CDR3 is TGTGCCAGCAGGCCTCTTGGGACTAGCGGGGCCGCCCAGACCCAGTACTTC. Its protein product is CASRPLGTSGAAQTQYF. Based on the CDR3 plus reference TRBV5-4 and TRBJ2-5, the full variable domain is ETGVTQSPTHLIKTRGQQVTLRCSSQSGHNTVSWYQQALGQGPQFIFQYYREEENGRGNFPPRFSGLQFPNYSSELNVNALELDDSALYLCASRPLGTSGAAQTQYFGPGTRLLVL.

This chain joins TRBV7-2 and TRBJ2-7, with 8 positions matching TRBD1. Germline loops: CDR1 SGHTA, CDR2 FQGNSA. Trimming at V came to 3 bases and at J to 4 bases, leaving 5 bases not matched to a gene. This CDR3 spans 14 amino acids. The CDR3 loop is CASSFRQGNYEQYF. In nucleotides, the CDR3 is TGTGCCAGCAGCTTCCGACAGGGGAATTACGAGCAGTACTTC.

This sequence joins TRBV18 and TRBJ1-3; D may be TRBD1 (6 bases). CDR1 KGHSH and CDR2 LQKENI come from the germline V gene. V gave up 6 bases and J gave up 1 base, with 16 bases separating them. The CDR3 has 16 amino acids. DNA for the CDR3: TGTGCCAGCTCCCAGAGGGGGTCGAGTTCTGGAAACACCATATATTTT. Translated: CASSQRGSSSGNTIYF.

This clone was recorded a few times. The chain recombines TRBV18 with TRBJ2-6, with D perhaps matching TRBD2 (5 bases). V was cut by 7 bases and J by 2 bases, with 21 bases left in between. Germline assignment: CDR1 KGHSH and CDR2 LQKENI. The CDR3 is made up of 18 amino acids. CDR3 bases: TGTGCCAGCTTCGACAATCCGGGAATCCGGCCTGGGGCCAACGTCCTGACTTTC. Residues: CASFDNPGIRPGANVLTF.

This chain connects TRBV4-1 to TRBJ1-1, with D perhaps matching TRBD1 (5 bases). Trimming cost V 4 bases and J 1 base, with 13 bases left between them. The CDR3 is 15 amino acids. In germline, CDR1 is MGHRA, CDR2 YSYEKL. DNA for the CDR3: TGCGCCAGCAGCCTAGCGGGACTTACGAACACTGAAGCTTTCTTT. It encodes CASSLAGLTNTEAFF.

This chain links TRBV7-2 with TRBJ2-2; 7 nucleotides line up with TRBD2. This CDR3 spans 15 amino acids. V shed 6 bases and J 5 bases; nucleotides not matched to a gene: 9. CDR1 and CDR2 (germline): SGHTA, FQGNSA. The CDR3 bases are TGTGCCAGCAGGCGGGACGCCGGGGGGACCGGGGAGCTGTTTTTT. This translates into CASRRDAGGTGELFF.

A remark on this clone: A read error may account for a junction end that differs from germline. The rearrangement uses TRBV4-3 and TRBJ1-2; D is possibly TRBD1 (6 bases). This CDR3 contains 17 residues. The germline gives CDR1 LGHNA, CDR2 YSLEER. In nucleotides, the CDR3 is TGCGCCAGCAGCAAAGAGTACGGATCAGGGGTTCTTCGTGGCTACACCTTC. This gives the protein CASSKEYGSGVLRGYTF.

The chain uses TRBV5-5 and TRBJ1-5, with 7 bases lining up with TRBD1. Trimming removed 0 bases from V and 4 bases from J; junction bases left unmatched: 13. Germline lookup yields CDR1 SGHKS and CDR2 YYEKEE (reference sequence). CDR3 length: 18 amino acids. CDR3 bases: TGTGCCAGCAGCTTGGGAGGGAGCTGGACAGGAGGAAATCAGCCCCAGCATTTT. Its translation: CASSLGGSWTGGNQPQHF.

V is TRBV4-2 and J is TRBJ2-2, with TRBD1 identical over 7 bases. Germline-derived CDR1 and CDR2 are LGHNA and YNFKEQ. Trimming took 1 base from V and 1 from J; bases not matched to a gene: 3. The CDR3 has 16 residues. In DNA form, the CDR3 reads TGTGCCAGCAGCCAAGTCAGGGGGAGGAACACCGGGGAGCTGTTTTTT. It specifies CASSQVRGRNTGELFF.

This sequence joins TRBV7-2 and TRBJ2-1, with 14 bases fitting TRBD2. The germline gives CDR1 SGHTA, CDR2 FQGNSA. This CDR3 contains 16 residues. Unmatched junction bases numbered 6, after V lost 4 bases and J lost 7 bases. The CDR3 loop is CASSSLGTSGRNEQFF. As DNA, the CDR3 is TGTGCCAGCAGCTCGCTTGGGACTAGCGGGAGAAATGAGCAGTTCTTC. The full variable domain, in which reference TRBV7-2 and TRBJ2-1 provide the parts outside the CDR3, is GAGVSQSPSNKVTEKGKDVELRCDPISGHTALYWYRQSLGQGLEFLIYFQGNSAPDKSGLPSDRFSAERTGGSVSTLTIQRTQQEDSAVYLCASSSLGTSGRNEQFFGPGTRLTVL.

The chain employs TRBV6-6 and TRBJ2-2, with 8 bases lining up with TRBD1. Looked up from germline, CDR1 is MNHNY and CDR2 is SVGAGI (reference sequence). The V gene end was trimmed by 0 bases and the J gene end by 9 bases; junction bases not matched to a gene: 9. CDR3 length equals 16 residues. The CDR3 loop is CASSYSSLTGERELFF. CDR3 DNA: TGTGCCAGCAGTTACTCGAGTTTGACAGGGGAAAGGGAGCTGTTTTTT.